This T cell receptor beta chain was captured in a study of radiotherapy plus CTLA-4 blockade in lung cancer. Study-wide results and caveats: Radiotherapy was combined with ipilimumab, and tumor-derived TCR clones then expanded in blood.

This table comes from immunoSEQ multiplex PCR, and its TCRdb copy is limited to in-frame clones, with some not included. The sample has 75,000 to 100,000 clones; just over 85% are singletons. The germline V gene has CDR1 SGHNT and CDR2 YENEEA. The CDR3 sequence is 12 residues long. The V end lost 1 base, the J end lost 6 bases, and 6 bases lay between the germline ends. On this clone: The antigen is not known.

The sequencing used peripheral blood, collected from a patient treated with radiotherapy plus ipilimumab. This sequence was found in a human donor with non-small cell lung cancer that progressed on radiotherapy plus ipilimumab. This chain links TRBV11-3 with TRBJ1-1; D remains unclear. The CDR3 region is CASSLVKAEAFF. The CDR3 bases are TGTGCCAGCAGCTTAGTTAAGGCTGAAGCTTTCTTT.